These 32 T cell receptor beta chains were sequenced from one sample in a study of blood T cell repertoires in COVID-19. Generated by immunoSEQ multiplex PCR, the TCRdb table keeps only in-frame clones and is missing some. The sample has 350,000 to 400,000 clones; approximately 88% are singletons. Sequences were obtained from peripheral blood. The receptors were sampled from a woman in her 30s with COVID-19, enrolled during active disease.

As DNA, the CDR3 is TGTGCCAGTAAGTTGACAGGGACAGGTGGGACTGAAGCTTTCTTT. Translated: CASKLTGTGGTEAFF. The chain links TRBV19 to TRBJ1-1; 8 bases are a match to TRBD1. This CDR3 is built from 15 residues. Per the germline V gene, CDR1 is LNHDA and CDR2 is SQIVND (reference sequence). J was trimmed by 5 bases and V by 7 bases; bases with no gene match: 12.

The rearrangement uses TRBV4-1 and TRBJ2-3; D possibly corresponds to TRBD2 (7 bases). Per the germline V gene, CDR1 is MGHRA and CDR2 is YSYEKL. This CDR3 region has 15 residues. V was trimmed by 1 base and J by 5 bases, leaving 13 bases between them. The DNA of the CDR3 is TGCGCCAGCAGCCAAGTGGAGGGGGGGCTAGATACGCAGTATTTT. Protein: CASSQVEGGLDTQYF.

CDR3 sequence: CASSQEAPGLNSPLHF. The CDR3 DNA reads TGTGCCAGCAGCCAAGAGGCGCCAGGGTTGAATTCACCCCTCCACTTT. The chain has TRBV4-2 and TRBJ1-6; perhaps TRBD1 as D (5 bases). CDR3 length: 16 residues. V was clipped by 0 bases and J by 7 bases, with 13 bases between them. The germline V gene has CDR1 LGHNA and CDR2 YNFKEQ.

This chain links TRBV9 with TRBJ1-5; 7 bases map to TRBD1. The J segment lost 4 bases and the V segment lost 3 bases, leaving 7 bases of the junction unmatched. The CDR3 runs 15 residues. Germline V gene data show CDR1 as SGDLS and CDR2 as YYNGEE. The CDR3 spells CASSAGGDGNQPQHF. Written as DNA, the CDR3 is TGTGCCAGCAGCGCAGGGGGAGACGGGAATCAGCCCCAGCATTTT. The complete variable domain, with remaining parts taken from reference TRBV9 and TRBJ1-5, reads DSGVTQTPKHLITATGQRVTLRCSPRSGDLSVYWYQQSLDQGLQFLIQYYNGEERAKGNILERFSAQQFPDLHSELNLSSLELGDSALYFCASSAGGDGNQPQHFGDGTRLSIL.

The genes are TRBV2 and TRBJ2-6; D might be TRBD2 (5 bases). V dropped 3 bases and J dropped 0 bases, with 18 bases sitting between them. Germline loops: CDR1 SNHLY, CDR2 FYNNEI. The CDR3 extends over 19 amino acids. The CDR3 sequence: CASSDLPASSHSGANVLTF. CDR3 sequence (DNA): TGTGCCAGCAGTGATCTCCCGGCTAGCTCTCACTCTGGGGCCAACGTCCTGACTTTC. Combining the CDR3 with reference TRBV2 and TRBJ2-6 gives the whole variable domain EPEVTQTPSHQVTQMGQEVILRCVPISNHLYFYWYRQILGQKVEFLVSFYNNEISEKSEIFDDQFSVERPDGSNFTLKIRSTKLEDSAMYFCASSDLPASSHSGANVLTFGAGSRLTVL.

CDR3 sequence (DNA): TGTGCCAGCAGTCCCGGACAGGGATACTCCTACGAGCAGTACTTC. It translates to CASSPGQGYSYEQYF. This rearrangement joins TRBV6-2 or TRBV6-3 to TRBJ2-7; TRBD1 aligns across 8 bases. This CDR3 spans 15 amino acids. In germline, CDR1 is MNHEY, CDR2 SVGEGT. J lost 0 bases, V lost 5 bases, and 6 bases had no gene match.

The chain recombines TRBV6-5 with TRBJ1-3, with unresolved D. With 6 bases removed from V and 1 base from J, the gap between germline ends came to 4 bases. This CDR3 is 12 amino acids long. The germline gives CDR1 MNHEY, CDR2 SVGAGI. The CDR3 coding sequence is TGTGCCAGCAGACGGTCTGGAAACACCATATATTTT. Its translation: CASRRSGNTIYF.

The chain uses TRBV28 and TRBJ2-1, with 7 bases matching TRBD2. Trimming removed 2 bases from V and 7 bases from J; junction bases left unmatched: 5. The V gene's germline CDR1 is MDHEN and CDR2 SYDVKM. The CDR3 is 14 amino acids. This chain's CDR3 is CASSLARGRNEQFF. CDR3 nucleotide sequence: TGTGCCAGCAGTTTAGCGCGGGGGAGAAATGAGCAGTTCTTC.

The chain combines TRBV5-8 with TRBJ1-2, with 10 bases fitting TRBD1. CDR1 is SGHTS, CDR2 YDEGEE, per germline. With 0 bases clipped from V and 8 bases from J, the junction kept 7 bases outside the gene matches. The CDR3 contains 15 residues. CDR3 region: CASSLDSGTGEGYTF. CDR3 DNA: TGTGCCAGCAGCTTGGACTCCGGGACAGGGGAGGGCTACACCTTC.

Here the CDR3 DNA reads TGTGCCAGCAGCGTATCTGGCGGGAAGTTTAGTGAGCAGTTCTTC. This translates into CASSVSGGKFSEQFF. V is TRBV9 and J is TRBJ2-1; possibly TRBD2 for D (6 bases). Germline assignment: CDR1 SGDLS and CDR2 YYNGEE. The length of the CDR3 is 15 residues. V was pared by 1 base and J by 9 bases, with 17 bases between. The full variable domain, rest sourced from reference TRBV9 and TRBJ2-1, is DSGVTQTPKHLITATGQRVTLRCSPRSGDLSVYWYQQSLDQGLQFLIQYYNGEERAKGNILERFSAQQFPDLHSELNLSSLELGDSALYFCASSVSGGKFSEQFFGPGTRLTVL.

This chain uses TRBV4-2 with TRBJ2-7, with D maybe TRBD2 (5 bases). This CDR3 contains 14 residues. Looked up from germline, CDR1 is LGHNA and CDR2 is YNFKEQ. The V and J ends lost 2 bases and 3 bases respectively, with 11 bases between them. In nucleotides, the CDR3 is TGTGCCAGCAGCCAATCCCCGGGGAGCTACGAGCAGTACTTC. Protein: CASSQSPGSYEQYF.

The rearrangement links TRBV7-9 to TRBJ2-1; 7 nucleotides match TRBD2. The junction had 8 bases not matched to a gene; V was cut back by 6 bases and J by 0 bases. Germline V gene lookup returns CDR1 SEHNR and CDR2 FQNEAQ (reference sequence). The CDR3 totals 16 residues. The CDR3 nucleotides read TGTGCCAGCAGACCCCGAGCGGGAAGCTCCTACAATGAGCAGTTCTTC. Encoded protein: CASRPRAGSSYNEQFF.

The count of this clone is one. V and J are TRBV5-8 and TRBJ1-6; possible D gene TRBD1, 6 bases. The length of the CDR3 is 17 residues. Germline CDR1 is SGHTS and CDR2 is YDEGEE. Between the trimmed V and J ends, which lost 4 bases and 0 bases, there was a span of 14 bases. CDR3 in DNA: TGTGCCAGCAGCCCGGGGACGGACAGCTCCTATAATTCACCCCTCCACTTT. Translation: CASSPGTDSSYNSPLHF.

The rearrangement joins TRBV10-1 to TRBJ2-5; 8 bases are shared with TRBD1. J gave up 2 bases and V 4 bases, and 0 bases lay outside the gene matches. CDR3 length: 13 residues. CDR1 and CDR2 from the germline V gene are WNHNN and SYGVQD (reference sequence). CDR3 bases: TGCGCCAGCAGTGGGACAGGGCAAGAGACCCAGTACTTC. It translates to CASSGTGQETQYF.

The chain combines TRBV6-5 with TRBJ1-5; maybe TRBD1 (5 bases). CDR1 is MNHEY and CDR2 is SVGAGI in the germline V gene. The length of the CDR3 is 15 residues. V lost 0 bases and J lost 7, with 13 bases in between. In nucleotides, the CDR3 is TGTGCCAGCAGTTACTCGAGGGGACTTGGACAGCCCCAGCATTTT. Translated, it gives CASSYSRGLGQPQHF.

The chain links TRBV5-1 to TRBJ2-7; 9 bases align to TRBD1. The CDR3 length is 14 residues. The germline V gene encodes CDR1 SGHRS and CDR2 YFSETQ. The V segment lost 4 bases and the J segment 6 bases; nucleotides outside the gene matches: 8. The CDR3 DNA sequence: TGCGCCAGCAGCGCATGGACAGGGGTGTCCGAGCAGTACGTC. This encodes CASSAWTGVSEQYV.

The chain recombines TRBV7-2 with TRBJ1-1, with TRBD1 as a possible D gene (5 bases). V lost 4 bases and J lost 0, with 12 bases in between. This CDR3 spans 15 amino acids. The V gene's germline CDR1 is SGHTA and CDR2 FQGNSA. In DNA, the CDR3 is TGTGCCAGCAGCTCGGGTGGGGGGATGAACACTGAAGCTTTCTTT. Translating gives CASSSGGGMNTEAFF. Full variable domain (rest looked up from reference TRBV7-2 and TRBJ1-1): GAGVSQSPSNKVTEKGKDVELRCDPISGHTALYWYRQSLGQGLEFLIYFQGNSAPDKSGLPSDRFSAERTGGSVSTLTIQRTQQEDSAVYLCASSSGGGMNTEAFFGQGTRLTVV.

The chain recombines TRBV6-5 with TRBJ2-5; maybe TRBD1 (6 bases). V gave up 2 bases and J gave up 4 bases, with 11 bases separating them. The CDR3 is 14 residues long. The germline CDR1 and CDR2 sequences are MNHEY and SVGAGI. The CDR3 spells CASSYVLRGETQYF. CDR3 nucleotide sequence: TGTGCCAGCAGTTACGTACTCAGGGGAGAGACCCAGTACTTC.

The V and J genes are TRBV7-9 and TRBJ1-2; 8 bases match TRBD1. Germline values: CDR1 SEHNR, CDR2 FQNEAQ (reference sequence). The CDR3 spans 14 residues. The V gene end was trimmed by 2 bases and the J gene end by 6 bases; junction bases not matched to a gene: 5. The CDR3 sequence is CASSLQGAMDGYTF. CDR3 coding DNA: TGTGCCAGCAGCTTACAGGGGGCGATGGATGGCTACACCTTC.

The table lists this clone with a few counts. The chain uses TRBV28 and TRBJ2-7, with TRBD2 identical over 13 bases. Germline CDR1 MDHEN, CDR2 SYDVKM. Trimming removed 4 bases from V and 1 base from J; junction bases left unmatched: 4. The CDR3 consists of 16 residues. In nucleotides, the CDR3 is TGTGCCAGCAGTTCGCCGGGACTAGCGGGGTCCTACGAGCAGTACTTC. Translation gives CASSSPGLAGSYEQYF.

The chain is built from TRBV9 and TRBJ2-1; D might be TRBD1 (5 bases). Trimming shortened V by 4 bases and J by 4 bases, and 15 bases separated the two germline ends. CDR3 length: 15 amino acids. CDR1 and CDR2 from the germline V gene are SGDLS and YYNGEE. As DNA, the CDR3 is TGTGCCAGCAGCCCCTGGACAAGCACGTACAATGAGCAGTTCTTC. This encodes CASSPWTSTYNEQFF.

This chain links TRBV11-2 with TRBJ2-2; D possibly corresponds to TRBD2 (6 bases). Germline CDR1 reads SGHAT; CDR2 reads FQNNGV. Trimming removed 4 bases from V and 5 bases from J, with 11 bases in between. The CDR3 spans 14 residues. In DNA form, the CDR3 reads TGTGCCAGCAGCTGGGGGGAGTGGACCGGGGAGCTGTTTTTT. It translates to CASSWGEWTGELFF.

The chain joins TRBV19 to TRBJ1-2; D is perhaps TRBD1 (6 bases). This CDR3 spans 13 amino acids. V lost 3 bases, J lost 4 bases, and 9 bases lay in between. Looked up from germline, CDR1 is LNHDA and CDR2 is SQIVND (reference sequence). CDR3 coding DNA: TGTGCCAGTAGTATGGACAGTCTCTATGGCTACACCTTC. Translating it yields CASSMDSLYGYTF.

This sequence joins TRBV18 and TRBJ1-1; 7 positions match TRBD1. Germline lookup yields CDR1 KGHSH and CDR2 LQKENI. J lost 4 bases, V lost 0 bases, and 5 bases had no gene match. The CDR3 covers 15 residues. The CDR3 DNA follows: TGTGCCAGCTCACCACCGAGACAGGGCGGCACTGAAGCTTTCTTT. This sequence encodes CASSPPRQGGTEAFF. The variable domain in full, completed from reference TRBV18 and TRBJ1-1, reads NAGVMQNPRHLVRRRGQEARLRCSPMKGHSHVYWYRQLPEEGLKFMVYLQKENIIDESGMPKERFSAEFPKEGPSILRIQQVVRGDSAAYFCASSPPRQGGTEAFFGQGTRLTVV.

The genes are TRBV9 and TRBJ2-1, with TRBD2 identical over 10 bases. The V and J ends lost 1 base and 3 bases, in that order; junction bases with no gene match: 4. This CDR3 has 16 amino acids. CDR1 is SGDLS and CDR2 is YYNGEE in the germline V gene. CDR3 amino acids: CASSVLAGAGYNEQFF. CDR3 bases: TGTGCCAGCAGCGTACTAGCGGGAGCCGGCTACAATGAGCAGTTCTTC.

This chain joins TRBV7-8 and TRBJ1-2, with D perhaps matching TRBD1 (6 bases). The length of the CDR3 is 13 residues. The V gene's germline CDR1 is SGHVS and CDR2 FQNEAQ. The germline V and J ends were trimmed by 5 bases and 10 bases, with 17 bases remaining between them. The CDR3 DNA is TGTGCCAGCAGCCATATTGGGTGGGACACCTACACCTTC. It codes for CASSHIGWDTYTF.

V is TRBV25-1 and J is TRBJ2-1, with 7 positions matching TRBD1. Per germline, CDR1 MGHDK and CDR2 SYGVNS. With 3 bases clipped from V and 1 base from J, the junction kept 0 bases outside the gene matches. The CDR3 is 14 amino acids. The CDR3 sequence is CASSDRGSYNEQFF. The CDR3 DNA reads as TGTGCCAGCAGTGACAGGGGGTCCTACAATGAGCAGTTCTTC.

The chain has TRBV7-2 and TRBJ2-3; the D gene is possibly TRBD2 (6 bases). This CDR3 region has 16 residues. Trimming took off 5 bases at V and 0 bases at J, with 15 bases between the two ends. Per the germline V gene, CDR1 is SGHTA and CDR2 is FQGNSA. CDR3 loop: CASSLRGGDSTDTQYF. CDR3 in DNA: TGTGCCAGCAGCCTTCGGGGCGGGGATAGCACAGATACGCAGTATTTT.

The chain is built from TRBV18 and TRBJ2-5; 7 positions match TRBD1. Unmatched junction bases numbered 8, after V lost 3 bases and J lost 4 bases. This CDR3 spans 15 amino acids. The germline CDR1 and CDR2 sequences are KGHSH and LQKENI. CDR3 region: CASSPQSGTVETQYF. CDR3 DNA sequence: TGTGCCAGCTCACCGCAGTCCGGGACAGTAGAGACCCAGTACTTC.

The CDR3 loop is CASSYSLGHGEQYF. The CDR3 DNA reads TGTGCCAGCAGTTACTCGTTAGGACATGGCGAGCAGTACTTC. The chain combines TRBV6-5 with TRBJ2-7, with TRBD1 as a possible D gene (5 bases). V shed 0 bases and J shed 6 bases, with 12 bases lying between them. Germline CDR1 and CDR2: MNHEY and SVGAGI. This CDR3 is built from 14 residues.

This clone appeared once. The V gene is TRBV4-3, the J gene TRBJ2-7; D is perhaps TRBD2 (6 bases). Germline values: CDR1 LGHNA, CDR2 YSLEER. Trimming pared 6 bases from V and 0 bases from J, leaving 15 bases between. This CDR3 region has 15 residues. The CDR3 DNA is TGCGCCAGCAGTGATGGGACTGCTTCCTCCTACGAGCAGTACTTC. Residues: CASSDGTASSYEQYF.

This CDR3 reads CASSIGGTGDGSQHF. CDR3 in DNA: TGTGCCAGTAGTATAGGAGGGACAGGGGATGGGAGCCAGCATTTT. The V call is TRBV19, the J call TRBJ1-5; the match to TRBD1 covers 10 bases. V lost 1 base and J lost 12; bases outside the gene matches: 9. The CDR3 extends over 15 amino acids. The V gene's germline CDR1 is LNHDA and CDR2 SQIVND (reference sequence). Using reference TRBV19 and TRBJ1-5 for the parts outside the CDR3, the full variable domain is DGGITQSPKYLFRKEGQNVTLSCEQNLNHDAMYWYRQDPGQGLRLIYYSQIVNDFQKGDIAEGYSVSREKKESFPLTVTSAQKNPTAFYLCASSIGGTGDGSQHFGDGTRLSIL.